This TCR beta chain was obtained from a study of spatial heterogeneity in lung cancer. The wider study: Detected sequences consistently included more beta-chain ones than alpha-chain ones. Tumor-region counts of TCR transcripts tracked strongly with a T cell module score from matched bulk RNA-seq. Whole-study results and caveats: Expanded alpha and beta TCR counts within tumors tracked tumor mutation counts.

This clonotype was found a few times. Its antigen is still unknown. The CDR3 has 15 amino acids. V lost 0 bases to trimming and J lost 3 bases, with 15 bases between them. The germline gives CDR1 DFQATT, CDR2 SNEGSKA (reference sequence). TCRdb reanalysed the 5' RACE reads using MiXCR and keeps one entry per CDR3 protein. Of around 100,000 distinct CDR3 sequences listed, roughly 4.5% are singletons. Time point of the sample: sample taken at primary tumor resection. From tumor, nontumor lung or frozen PBMC, whole RNA was taken unsorted for sequencing. The J gene is TRBJ2-7, the V gene TRBV20-1; D unresolved. The clonotype comes from a male donor with early-stage non-small cell lung cancer. The material was lung tumor tissue, obtained at surgery. CDR3 residues: CSARDLAGPSYEQYF. CDR3 nucleotides: TGCAGTGCTAGAGATCTGGCTGGACCAAGCTACGAGCAGTACTTC.